This T cell receptor beta chain was obtained from a study of shared clonotypes between healthy human individuals. Trimming shortened V by 5 bases and J by 5 bases, and 25 bases separated the two germline ends. Germline-derived CDR1 and CDR2 are SGHNT and YENEEA. The CDR3 contains 18 residues. The assay was immunoSEQ multiplex PCR, and TCRdb's table has in-frame clones only and misses some. The table records about 1.5 million clones, more than 95% of them present only once. Material for sequencing was naive CD4+ T cells sorted from blood. The subset here: CD45RA+ positively selected. This sequence was found in a man younger than 45 in good health. The rearrangement uses TRBV11-3 and TRBJ1-5; D ambiguous. The CDR3 is CASSIFLDRLGSDQPQHF. The CDR3 coding sequence is TGTGCCAGCAGCATATTCCTGGACCGGCTTGGGAGTGATCAGCCCCAGCATTTT.